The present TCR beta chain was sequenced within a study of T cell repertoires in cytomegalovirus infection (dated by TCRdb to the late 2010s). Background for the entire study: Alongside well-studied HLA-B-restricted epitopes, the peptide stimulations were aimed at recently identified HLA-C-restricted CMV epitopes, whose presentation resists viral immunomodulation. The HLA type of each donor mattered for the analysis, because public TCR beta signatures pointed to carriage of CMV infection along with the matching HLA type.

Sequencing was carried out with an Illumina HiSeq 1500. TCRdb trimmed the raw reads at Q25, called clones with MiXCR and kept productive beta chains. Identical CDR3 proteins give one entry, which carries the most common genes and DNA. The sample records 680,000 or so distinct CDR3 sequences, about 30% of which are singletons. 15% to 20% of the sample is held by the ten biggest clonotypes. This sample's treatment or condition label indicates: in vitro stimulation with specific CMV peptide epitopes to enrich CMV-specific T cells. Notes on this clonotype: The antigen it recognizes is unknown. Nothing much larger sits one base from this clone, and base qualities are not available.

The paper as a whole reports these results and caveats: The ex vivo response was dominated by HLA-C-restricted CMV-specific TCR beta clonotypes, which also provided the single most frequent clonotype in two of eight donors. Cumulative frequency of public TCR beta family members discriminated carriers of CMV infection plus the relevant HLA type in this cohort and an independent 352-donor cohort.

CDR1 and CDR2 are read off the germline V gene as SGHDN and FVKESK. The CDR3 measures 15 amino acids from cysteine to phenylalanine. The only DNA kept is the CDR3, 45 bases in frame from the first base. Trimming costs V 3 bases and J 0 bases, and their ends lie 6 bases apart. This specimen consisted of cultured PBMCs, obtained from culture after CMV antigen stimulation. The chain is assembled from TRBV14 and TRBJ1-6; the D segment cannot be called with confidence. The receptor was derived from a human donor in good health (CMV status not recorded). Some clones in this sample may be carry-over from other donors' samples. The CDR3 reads CASSQGGSYNSPLHF. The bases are TGTGCCAGCAGCCAGGGAGGCTCCTATAATTCACCCCTCCACTTT.